Below, 3 T cell receptor beta chains from the same sample are listed, as sequenced in a study of control samples from healthy donors and cancer patients. The data were produced by immunoSEQ multiplex PCR, yet TCRdb's version contains in-frame clones alone and is incomplete. The repertoire has 160,000 or so clones, roughly 94% of them found once; the top ten carry 12% to 15%. Sequencing was performed on PBMCs. The receptor set was obtained from a man aged 55 to 69 with colorectal cancer.

This clone was seen a few times. The V gene is TRBV27, the J gene TRBJ2-3; D gene unclear. The V end lost 1 base, the J end lost 0 bases, and 5 bases lay between the germline ends. The V gene's germline CDR1 is MNHEY and CDR2 SMNVEV (reference sequence). The length of the CDR3 is 14 residues. The CDR3 sequence: CASSLYQSTDTQYF. Written as DNA, the CDR3 is TGTGCCAGCAGTTTATACCAGAGCACAGATACGCAGTATTTT.

This chain links TRBV7-9 with TRBJ1-1, with TRBD1 as a possible D gene (5 bases). This CDR3 spans 12 amino acids. The V gene's germline CDR1 is SEHNR and CDR2 FQNEAQ (reference sequence). V was pared by 2 bases and J by 6 bases, with 7 bases between. CDR3 in amino acids: CASSLPGAEAFF. The CDR3, as DNA: TGTGCCAGCAGCTTACCGGGGGCTGAAGCTTTCTTT.

The rearrangement uses TRBV11-3 and TRBJ1-2, with TRBD1 matching over 8 bases. CDR3 length: 15 amino acids. The V segment lost 2 bases and the J segment 7 bases; nucleotides outside the gene matches: 9. Germline assignment: CDR1 SGHNT and CDR2 YENEEA. The CDR3 protein is CASSLRQGAVCGYTF. CDR3 bases: TGTGCCAGCAGCTTACGCCAGGGGGCCGTATGTGGCTACACCTTC.